One sample yielded the 22 T cell receptor beta chains listed below, sequenced in a study of vaccination effects on CD4 cells after COVID-19 (dated 2022 in TCRdb). Their target antigens are unknown. In the ViraFEST assay, PBMC were stimulated with viral peptide pools, and TCR sequencing was then used to find antigen-specific CD4+ T cell clonotypes based on their expansion. After around 10 days of culture, CD4+ T cells were isolated with the EasySep CD4+ T cell isolation kit. PCR-confirmed SARS-CoV-2 infection had occurred in convalescent patients between March and December 2020, before the Alpha, Beta and Delta variants emerged in the United States. The method was the immunoSEQ multiplex PCR assay. In TCRdb, the immuneACCESS table is reduced to in-frame sequences with V and J assigned. These tables do not hold every clone; where another copy was compared, an unresolved V gene accounts for under half, and the others remain unexplained. The sample contains approximately 40,000 clones, about two thirds of them found a single time. About 33% of the sample rests with the top ten.

Sequenced material: CD4+ T cells from PBMCs cultured with a peptide pool, taken before COVID-19 vaccination. All receptors derive from a human donor who had a prior SARS-CoV-2 infection.

The chain has TRBV4-2 and TRBJ1-2, with 7 nucleotides matching TRBD1. CDR1 is LGHNA, CDR2 YNFKEQ, per germline. The CDR3 covers 16 residues. V lost 2 bases to trimming and J lost 0 bases; unmatched junction nucleotides: 6. The CDR3 sequence: CASSQSSGTANYGYTF. CDR3 DNA sequence: TGTGCCAGCAGCCAAAGCTCCGGGACAGCTAACTATGGCTACACCTTC.

The sample holds one count of this clone. The gene calls are TRBV7-9 and TRBJ2-7; D ambiguous. CDR3 size: 15 residues. Looked up from germline, CDR1 is SEHNR and CDR2 is FQNEAQ (reference sequence). V was shortened by 1 base and J by 0 bases, with 10 bases between the two germline ends. The CDR3 nucleotides read TGTGCCAGCAGCTTAGAGGCGCGGAGCTCCTACGAGCAGTACTTC. It encodes CASSLEARSSYEQYF.

CDR3 sequence (DNA): TGCGCCAGCAGCCCGGGTGCAGTGGATGGCTACACCTTC. Protein: CASSPGAVDGYTF. The gene calls are TRBV5-1 and TRBJ1-2, with D uncertain. Trimming pared 4 bases from V and 6 bases from J, leaving 13 bases between. The CDR3 covers 13 residues. The germline CDR1 and CDR2 sequences are SGHRS and YFSETQ.

This clone was detected many times. The rearrangement links TRBV5-1 to TRBJ2-1; 8 bases agree with TRBD2. Looked up from germline, CDR1 is SGHRS and CDR2 is YFSETQ. Trimming at V came to 0 bases and at J to 4 bases, leaving 6 bases not matched to a gene. This CDR3 comprises 16 residues. CDR3 in amino acids: CASSLVFGRDYNEQFF. The CDR3 DNA reads as TGCGCCAGCAGCTTGGTATTCGGGAGGGATTACAATGAGCAGTTCTTC.

The chain uses TRBV19 and TRBJ1-5; 7 bases align to TRBD1. V was pared by 5 bases and J by 2 bases, with 12 bases of the junction left unmatched. This CDR3 contains 17 residues. The germline V gene has CDR1 LNHDA and CDR2 SQIVND (reference sequence). CDR3 loop: CASSGYRGLEGNQPQHF. CDR3 in DNA: TGTGCCAGTAGTGGATACAGGGGCCTAGAGGGCAATCAGCCCCAGCATTTT.

The chain employs TRBV30 and TRBJ2-1; 10 nucleotides line up with TRBD2. Germline V gene data show CDR1 as GTSNPN and CDR2 as SVGIG (reference sequence). This CDR3 is built from 15 residues. Trimming took 2 bases from V and 5 from J; bases not matched to a gene: 6. CDR3 sequence reads: CAWSRQGLADNEQFF. CDR3 sequence (DNA): TGTGCCTGGAGTCGACAAGGACTAGCGGACAATGAGCAGTTCTTC.

The chain couples TRBV7-9 to TRBJ2-7; D gene unclear. The germline V and J ends were trimmed by 4 bases and 7 bases, with 11 bases remaining between them. Per the germline V gene, CDR1 is SEHNR and CDR2 is FQNEAQ (reference sequence). The length of the CDR3 is 12 residues. CDR3 amino acids: CASSSQGREQYF. The CDR3 bases are TGTGCCAGCAGCTCCCAAGGTAGGGAGCAGTACTTC. The full variable domain, with the rest looked up from reference TRBV7-9 and TRBJ2-7, is DTGVSQNPRHKITKRGQNVTFRCDPISEHNRLYWYRQTLGQGPEFLTYFQNEAQLEKSRLLSDRFSAERPKGSFSTLEIQRTEQGDSAMYLCASSSQGREQYFGPGTRLTVT.

The chain couples TRBV5-1 to TRBJ1-4, with TRBD1 matching over 7 bases. The V and J ends lost 4 bases and 8 bases, in that order; junction bases with no gene match: 11. The CDR3 covers 15 residues. The germline V gene has CDR1 SGHRS and CDR2 YFSETQ. The CDR3 is CASSQTGWYGEKLFF. For the CDR3, the DNA is TGCGCCAGCAGCCAGACAGGGTGGTATGGGGAAAAACTGTTTTTT. Filled out from reference TRBV5-1 and TRBJ1-4, the complete variable domain reads KAGVTQTPRYLIKTRGQQVTLSCSPISGHRSVSWYQQTPGQGLQFLFEYFSETQRNKGNFPGRFSGRQFSNSRSEMNVSTLELGDSALYLCASSQTGWYGEKLFFGSGTQLSVL.

In DNA form, the CDR3 reads TGCGCCAGCAGCCGGTACTACACTGGGACTAGCGGGGGAGGAGAGACCCAGTACTTC. Protein sequence: CASSRYYTGTSGGGETQYF. This chain uses TRBV4-1 with TRBJ2-5, with 14 positions matching TRBD2. Germline CDR1 is MGHRA and CDR2 is YSYEKL. The CDR3 runs 19 residues. The V and J ends lost 4 bases and 4 bases, in that order; junction bases with no gene match: 14.

The chain couples TRBV30 to TRBJ2-5; perhaps TRBD2 as D (6 bases). The CDR3 consists of 15 residues. V was trimmed by 0 bases and J by 0 bases, leaving 11 bases between them. From germline, CDR1 is GTSNPN and CDR2 SVGIG (reference sequence). The CDR3: CAWSVSGRYQETQYF. The CDR3 DNA sequence: TGTGCCTGGAGTGTTAGCGGAAGGTACCAAGAGACCCAGTACTTC.

This chain uses TRBV4-3 with TRBJ2-5; the D is unclear. The germline V gene encodes CDR1 LGHNA and CDR2 YSLEER. The V end was cut by 0 bases, the J end by 0 bases, with 8 bases between. CDR3 length equals 15 residues. The CDR3, as DNA: TGCGCCAGCAGCCAAGATAGGCTAAACCAAGAGACCCAGTACTTC. Protein product: CASSQDRLNQETQYF.

J is TRBJ2-3 and V is TRBV2, with D perhaps being TRBD1 or TRBD2 (5 bases each). The CDR3 runs to 16 residues. Germline V CDR1 and CDR2: SNHLY, FYNNEI. Trimming stripped 10 bases from V and 4 bases from J, with 24 bases between. CDR3 coding DNA: TGTGCCATCACCCGGGACCGTATCAACTCGGCAGATACGCAGTATTTT. It yields the protein CAITRDRINSADTQYF.

CDR3 DNA sequence: TGTGCCAGCTCACCACAGGGGAGGGAGCAGTACTTC. Translation: CASSPQGREQYF. V gene TRBV18 combines with J gene TRBJ2-7; weak D call: TRBD2 (6 bases). The CDR3 contains 12 residues. Per the germline V gene, CDR1 is KGHSH and CDR2 is LQKENI. Trimming removed 1 base from V and 7 bases from J, with 8 bases in between. Full variable domain (outside the CDR3, taken from reference TRBV18 and TRBJ2-7): NAGVMQNPRHLVRRRGQEARLRCSPMKGHSHVYWYRQLPEEGLKFMVYLQKENIIDESGMPKERFSAEFPKEGPSILRIQQVVRGDSAAYFCASSPQGREQYFGPGTRLTVT.

This clone was counted only a few times. The chain couples TRBV5-1 to TRBJ1-3; D is ambiguous. The CDR3 runs to 15 residues. The germline V gene encodes CDR1 SGHRS and CDR2 YFSETQ. Deletions cut 9 bases from V and 0 bases from J, with 16 bases between. For the CDR3, the DNA is TGCGCCAACCTTTTTTATACCCGCTCTGGAAACACCATATATTTT. Protein sequence: CANLFYTRSGNTIYF.

V gene TRBV20-1 combines with J gene TRBJ1-2; unclear D gene. This CDR3 region has 11 residues. V lost 6 bases to trimming and J lost 3 bases, with 8 bases between them. Per germline, CDR1 DFQATT and CDR2 SNEGSKA (reference sequence). CDR3 residues: CSADYYYGYTF. The CDR3 DNA is TGCAGTGCGGATTACTACTATGGCTACACCTTC.

This chain joins TRBV5-1 and TRBJ2-3; TRBD2 matches 7 bases. Per germline, CDR1 SGHRS and CDR2 YFSETQ. The CDR3 is made up of 16 amino acids. V lost 5 bases to trimming and J lost 4 bases; unmatched junction nucleotides: 13. The CDR3 DNA is TGCGCCAGCAGTCCCAGGGCAAGCGGGGTCGCAGATACGCAGTATTTT. Translation: CASSPRASGVADTQYF.

This clone was counted a few times. The CDR3 DNA sequence: TGTGCCAGCAGCGTAGGGATTGAGGAGGGACGGGAGCAGTTCTTC. Translating it yields CASSVGIEEGREQFF. The chain links TRBV9 to TRBJ2-1; TRBD2 might be the D (6 bases). V was clipped by 0 bases and J by 10 bases, with 17 bases between them. This CDR3 spans 15 amino acids. Per the germline V gene, CDR1 is SGDLS and CDR2 is YYNGEE.

The chain uses TRBV24-1 and TRBJ1-5; no reliable D call. Deletions cut 2 bases from V and 5 bases from J, with 3 bases between. CDR3 length: 12 residues. Germline CDR1 is KGHDR and CDR2 is SFDVKD. The CDR3 sequence is CATSDSHQPQHF. The DNA for the CDR3 is TGTGCCACCAGTGATTCCCATCAGCCCCAGCATTTT.

The chain couples TRBV23-1 to TRBJ1-5, with D perhaps matching TRBD1 (5 bases). TRBV23-1 is given ORF status, its function remaining uncertain. The CDR3 has 16 amino acids. Trimming cost V 7 bases and J 1 base, with 17 bases left between them. Written as DNA, the CDR3 is TGCGCCAGCACCGGGGGGAAATCGGGAAGCAATCAGCCCCAGCATTTT. It is translated as CASTGGKSGSNQPQHF.

V is TRBV10-3 and J is TRBJ2-7; 11 bases are a match to TRBD1. The CDR3 covers 18 residues. V trimming: 3 bases; J trimming: 4 bases; junction bases outside the gene matches: 14. CDR1 ENHRY and CDR2 SYGVKD come from the germline V gene. This CDR3 is CAISDKTGQGVWRYEQYF. For the CDR3, the DNA is TGTGCCATCAGTGACAAAACGGGACAGGGGGTTTGGAGGTACGAGCAGTACTTC.

This clone was counted only a few times. The rearrangement uses TRBV2 and TRBJ2-7; D remains ambiguous. The length of the CDR3 is 11 residues. The germline gives CDR1 SNHLY, CDR2 FYNNEI. The germline V and J ends were trimmed by 7 bases and 3 bases, with 7 bases remaining between them. The CDR3 sequence is CASTYYYEQYF. The CDR3 bases are TGTGCCAGCACTTATTACTACGAGCAGTACTTC.

This clone was seen once. The genes are TRBV11-2 and TRBJ2-7, with TRBD2 identical over 7 bases. V trimming: 1 base; J trimming: 2 bases; junction bases outside the gene matches: 5. CDR3 length: 15 amino acids. Germline V gives CDR1 SGHAT, CDR2 FQNNGV. The CDR3 protein is CASSLGASGTYEQYF. The DNA of the CDR3 is TGTGCCAGCAGCTTAGGGGCTAGCGGAACCTACGAGCAGTACTTC.